This T cell receptor beta chain was captured by sequencing in a study of cytomegalovirus exposure and HLA in healthy donors. This clone was observed once. Its antigen is undetermined. Trimming took 2 bases from V and 0 from J, leaving 16 bases between them. CDR3 length: 17 residues. Germline-derived CDR1 and CDR2 are SGHTA and FQGTGA. The repertoire was sequenced with immunoSEQ multiplex PCR; TCRdb's copy has only in-frame clones and lacks some. The data contain about 58,000 clones, 90% of them singletons. Study-level findings and limits: Specificity for CMV antigens was confirmed in vitro for a few of the CMV-associated chains.

The V call is TRBV7-3, the J call TRBJ1-2; possible D gene TRBD1, 6 bases. Material for sequencing was PBMCs. The TCR sequence derives from a man younger than 35 in good health and CMV-seronegative. CDR3 region: CASSLPGGPRSNYGYTF. Here the CDR3 DNA reads TGTGCCAGCAGCTTACCTGGGGGCCCGAGATCTAACTATGGCTACACCTTC.